The T cell receptor beta chain described here comes from a study of T and B cells in COVID-19 patients. This clonotype is labeled medium-sized. CDR1 and CDR2 from the germline V gene are SGHNT and YYREEE (reference sequence). The CDR3 runs to 15 residues. V was shortened by 0 bases and J by 1 base, with 10 bases between the two germline ends. Blood genomic DNA input for TRB amplification was about 250-550 ng. TRB rearrangements were amplified by multiplex PCR with BIOMED2 TRB-A/B primers. A single record per CDR3 protein comes from TCRdb applying MiXCR to the multiplex PCR reads. The sample contains approximately 3,000 distinct CDR3 sequences, over 20% of which appear only once.

Source material: blood. The chain employs TRBV5-4 and TRBJ1-2, with D unclear. This sequence originates from a human donor with active COVID-19. The CDR3 is CASSLEQIVNYGYTF. The CDR3 bases are TGTGCCAGCAGCTTGGAACAGATTGTTAACTATGGCTACACCTTC.